This T cell receptor beta chain was obtained from a study of cytomegalovirus exposure and HLA in healthy donors. Whole-study results and caveats: Presence/absence analysis assumed near-uniform sequencing depth across donors.

Turning to this clone: The target antigen is unknown.

PCR employed 60 Vbeta and 13 Jbeta primers. Profiling relied on immunoSEQ multiplex PCR, and the TCRdb table lists in-frame clones only, not all of them. The table shows about 50,000 clones, with around 70% occurring only once. The V gene lost 7 bases and the J gene lost 0 bases, with 13 bases spanning the gap. This CDR3 is built from 15 residues. CDR1 is LNHDA and CDR2 is SQIVND in the germline V gene (reference sequence). The J gene is TRBJ1-3, the V gene TRBV19, with D possibly matching TRBD1 (5 bases). Specimen: PBMCs. The clonotype comes from a woman in her fifties or sixties in good health and CMV-seronegative. The CDR3 bases are TGTGCCAGTACCAGACAGCTAGACTCTGGAAACACCATATATTTT. This gives the protein CASTRQLDSGNTIYF.